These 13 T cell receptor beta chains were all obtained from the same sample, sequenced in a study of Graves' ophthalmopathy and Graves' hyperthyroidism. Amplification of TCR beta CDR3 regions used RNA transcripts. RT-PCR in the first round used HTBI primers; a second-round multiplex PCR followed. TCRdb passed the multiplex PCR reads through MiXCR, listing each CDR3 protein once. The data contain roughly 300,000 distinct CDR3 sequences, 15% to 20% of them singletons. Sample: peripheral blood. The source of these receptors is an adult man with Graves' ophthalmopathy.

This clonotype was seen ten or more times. In DNA form, the CDR3 reads TGTGCCATCACGGGACAGGGCACCGGGGAGCTGTTTTTT. Its protein product is CAITGQGTGELFF. The chain carries TRBV10-3 and TRBJ2-2; 9 bases map to TRBD1. CDR1 is ENHRY, CDR2 SYGVKD, per germline. Germline trimming cut 7 bases from V and 4 bases from J; bases unmatched to any gene: 1. The CDR3 extends over 13 amino acids.

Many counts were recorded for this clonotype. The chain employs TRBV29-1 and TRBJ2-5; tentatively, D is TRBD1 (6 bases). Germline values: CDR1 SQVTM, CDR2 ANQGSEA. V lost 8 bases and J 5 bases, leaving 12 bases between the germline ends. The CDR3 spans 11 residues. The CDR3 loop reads CSTERGETQYF. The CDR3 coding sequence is TGCAGCACCGAAAGGGGGGAGACCCAGTACTTC.

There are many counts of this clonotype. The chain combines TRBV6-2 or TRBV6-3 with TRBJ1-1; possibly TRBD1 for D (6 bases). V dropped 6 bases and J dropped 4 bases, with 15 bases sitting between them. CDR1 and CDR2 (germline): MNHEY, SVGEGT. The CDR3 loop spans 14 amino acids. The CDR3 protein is CASRQQGYATEAFF. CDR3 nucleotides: TGTGCCAGCAGACAACAGGGATACGCCACTGAAGCTTTCTTT.

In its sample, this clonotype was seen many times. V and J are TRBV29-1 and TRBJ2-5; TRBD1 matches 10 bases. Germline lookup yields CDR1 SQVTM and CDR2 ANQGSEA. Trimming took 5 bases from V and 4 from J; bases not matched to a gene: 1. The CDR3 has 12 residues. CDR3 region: CSVRQGAETQYF. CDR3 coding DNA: TGCAGCGTTCGACAGGGGGCAGAGACCCAGTACTTC.

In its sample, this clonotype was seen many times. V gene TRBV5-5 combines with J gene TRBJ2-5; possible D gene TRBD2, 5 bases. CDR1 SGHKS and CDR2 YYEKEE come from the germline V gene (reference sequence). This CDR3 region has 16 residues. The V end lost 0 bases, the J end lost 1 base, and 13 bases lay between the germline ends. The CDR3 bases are TGTGCCAGCAGCTTGGTTCCAGGAGGCGGCCAAGAGACCCAGTACTTC. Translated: CASSLVPGGGQETQYF.

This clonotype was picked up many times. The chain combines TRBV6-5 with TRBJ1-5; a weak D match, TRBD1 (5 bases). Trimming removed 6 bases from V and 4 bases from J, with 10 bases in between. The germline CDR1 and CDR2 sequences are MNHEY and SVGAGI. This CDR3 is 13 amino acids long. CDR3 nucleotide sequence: TGTGCCAGCAGATCGACAGATAATCAGCCCCAGCATTTT. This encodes CASRSTDNQPQHF.

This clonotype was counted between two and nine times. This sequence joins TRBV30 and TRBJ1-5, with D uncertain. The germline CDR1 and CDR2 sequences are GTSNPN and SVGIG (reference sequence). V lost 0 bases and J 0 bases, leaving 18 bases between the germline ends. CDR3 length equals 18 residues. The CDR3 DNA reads TGTGCCTGGAGTGTACGGTCTGTCCGCTCCTATAGCAATCAGCCCCAGCATTTT. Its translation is CAWSVRSVRSYSNQPQHF.

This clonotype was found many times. CDR3 loop: CASATADSYEQYF. DNA of the CDR3: TGCGCCAGCGCGACTGCTGACTCCTACGAGCAGTACTTC. The chain has TRBV5-1 and TRBJ2-7; D is uncertain. The CDR3 has 13 residues. CDR1 and CDR2 from the germline V gene are SGHRS and YFSETQ. Trimming took 7 bases from V and 0 from J, leaving 11 bases between them. The whole variable domain, filled in from reference TRBV5-1 and TRBJ2-7, reads KAGVTQTPRYLIKTRGQQVTLSCSPISGHRSVSWYQQTPGQGLQFLFEYFSETQRNKGNFPGRFSGRQFSNSRSEMNVSTLELGDSALYLCASATADSYEQYFGPGTRLTVT.

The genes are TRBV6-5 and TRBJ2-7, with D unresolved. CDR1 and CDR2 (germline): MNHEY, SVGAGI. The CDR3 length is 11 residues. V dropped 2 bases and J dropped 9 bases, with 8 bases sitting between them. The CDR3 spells CASSYGVGQYF. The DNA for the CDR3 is TGTGCCAGCAGTTACGGTGTGGGGCAGTACTTC.

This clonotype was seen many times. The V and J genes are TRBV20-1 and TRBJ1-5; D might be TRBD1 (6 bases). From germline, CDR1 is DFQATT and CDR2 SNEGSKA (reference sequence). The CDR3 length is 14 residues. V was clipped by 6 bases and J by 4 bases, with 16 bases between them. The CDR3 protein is CSANLDSRNQPQHF. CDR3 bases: TGCAGTGCCAACCTGGACAGCAGGAATCAGCCCCAGCATTTT.

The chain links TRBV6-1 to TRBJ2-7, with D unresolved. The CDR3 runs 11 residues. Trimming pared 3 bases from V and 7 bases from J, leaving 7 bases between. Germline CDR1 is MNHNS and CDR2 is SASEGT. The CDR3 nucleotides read TGTGCCAGCAGTGACGTGCGAGAGCAGTACTTC. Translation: CASSDVREQYF.

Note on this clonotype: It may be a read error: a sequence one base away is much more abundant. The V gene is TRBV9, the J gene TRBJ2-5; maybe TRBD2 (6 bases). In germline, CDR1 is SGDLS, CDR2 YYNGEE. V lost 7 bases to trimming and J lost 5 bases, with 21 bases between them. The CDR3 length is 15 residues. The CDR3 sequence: CASGTSRMGRETQYF. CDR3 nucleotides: TGTGCCAGCGGCACATCGAGGATGGGGAGGGAGACCCAGTACTTC.

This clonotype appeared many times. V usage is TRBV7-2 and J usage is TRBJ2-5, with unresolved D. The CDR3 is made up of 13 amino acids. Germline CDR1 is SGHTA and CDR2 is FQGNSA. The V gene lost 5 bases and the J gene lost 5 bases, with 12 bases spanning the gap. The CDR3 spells CASSPRLGETQYF. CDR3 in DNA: TGTGCCAGCAGCCCGAGGCTTGGGGAGACCCAGTACTTC.